Shown below are 27 T cell receptor beta chains from a single sample sequenced in a study of early T cells in non-severe SARS-CoV-2 infection. TCRdb re-called the 5' RACE reads with MiXCR, one entry per CDR3 protein. The table shows fewer than 75,000 distinct CDR3 sequences, with 18% occurring only once. The source was whole blood, collected at baseline. The receptors come from an adult who was a healthcare worker with PCR-confirmed SARS-CoV-2 infection or an uninfected control (not recorded which).

J is TRBJ1-1 and V is TRBV5-1, with a tentative D call TRBD1 (5 bases). This CDR3 has 13 amino acids. Looked up from germline, CDR1 is SGHRS and CDR2 is YFSETQ. The ends were cut back, 0 bases at V and 5 bases at J, with 8 bases in the middle. CDR3: CASSLGRGTEAFF. In nucleotides, the CDR3 is TGCGCCAGCAGCTTGGGGCGGGGGACTGAAGCTTTCTTT.

J is TRBJ2-7 and V is TRBV7-9; TRBD1 or TRBD2 may be the D gene (6 bases each). Germline-derived CDR1 and CDR2 are SEHNR and FQNEAQ (reference sequence). The ends were cut back, 5 bases at V and 0 bases at J, with 11 bases in the middle. The CDR3 covers 14 residues. CDR3 amino acids: CASSLGGISYEQYF. The CDR3 nucleotides are TGTGCCAGCAGCCTAGGGGGGATCTCCTACGAGCAGTACTTC.

This clonotype was observed many times. The rearrangement links TRBV24-1 to TRBJ2-5, with TRBD2 as a possible D gene (6 bases). The germline gives CDR1 KGHDR, CDR2 SFDVKD. The CDR3 is 15 amino acids. Trimming took 3 bases from V and 1 from J, leaving 11 bases between them. The CDR3: CATSDRGNSQETQYF. The CDR3 nucleotides read TGTGCCACCAGTGATCGGGGGAACTCCCAAGAGACCCAGTACTTC.

This clonotype was counted only a few times. V gene TRBV5-1 combines with J gene TRBJ2-3, with 7 positions matching TRBD2. Germline assignment: CDR1 SGHRS and CDR2 YFSETQ. V lost 5 bases, J lost 2 bases, and 5 bases stayed unmatched. CDR3 length: 14 amino acids. The CDR3 here is CASRPRDYTDTQYF. In nucleotides, the CDR3 is TGCGCCAGCAGGCCGCGGGACTACACAGATACGCAGTATTTT.

This clonotype was picked up a small number of times. This chain links TRBV12-3 or TRBV12-4 with TRBJ2-1; D tentatively reads TRBD1 or TRBD2 (5 bases each). The CDR3 totals 14 residues. V was pared by 6 bases and J by 6 bases, with 15 bases between. The CDR3 nucleotides are TGTGCCAGCAGGGGGACCCAAAGGGGCAATGAGCAGTTCTTC. Translated: CASRGTQRGNEQFF.

In DNA form, the CDR3 reads TGTGCCAGCTCTCGGGGGGACTCCTACGAGCAGTACTTC. It encodes CASSRGDSYEQYF. J is TRBJ2-7 and V is TRBV18; 7 nucleotides match TRBD2. J was trimmed by 0 bases and V by 6 bases; bases with no gene match: 2. The germline CDR1 and CDR2 sequences are KGHSH and LQKENI. The length of the CDR3 is 13 residues.

The chain employs TRBV6-2 or TRBV6-3 and TRBJ2-5; weak D call: TRBD2 (6 bases). The CDR3 consists of 15 residues. V lost 7 bases, J lost 1 base, and 16 bases lay in between. Germline CDR1 reads MNHEY; CDR2 reads SVGEGT. The CDR3 nucleotides read TGTGCCAGCAAAACGCCTAGGACTACCCAAGAGACCCAGTACTTC. This codes for CASKTPRTTQETQYF.

The chain joins TRBV7-9 to TRBJ2-4; 10 bases are a match to TRBD1. There are 18 residues in the CDR3. The ends lost 5 bases at V and 0 bases at J; junction bases unmatched: 10. Germline values: CDR1 SEHNR, CDR2 FQNEAQ (reference sequence). The CDR3 sequence: CASSPSRDRGPAKNIQYF. In nucleotides, the CDR3 is TGTGCCAGCAGCCCGTCCCGGGACAGGGGACCAGCCAAAAACATTCAGTACTTC.

There are a few counts of this clonotype. The rearrangement joins TRBV6-6 to TRBJ2-5; 8 nucleotides match TRBD1. Germline V gene sequence: CDR1 MNHNY, CDR2 SVGAGI (reference sequence). The V segment lost 4 bases and the J segment 2 bases; nucleotides outside the gene matches: 6. The CDR3 contains 15 residues. CDR3 amino acids: CASSSRTGRQETQYF. For the CDR3, the DNA is TGTGCCAGCAGTTCCCGGACAGGGCGGCAAGAGACCCAGTACTTC.

V gene TRBV10-2 combines with J gene TRBJ1-1; the match to TRBD1 covers 8 bases. J gave up 1 base and V 3 bases, and 7 bases lay outside the gene matches. CDR1 and CDR2 (germline): WSHSY, SAAADI. CDR3 length: 16 residues. The CDR3 spells CASSDKDRAWNTEAFF. In DNA form, the CDR3 reads TGCGCCAGCAGTGATAAGGACAGGGCTTGGAACACTGAAGCTTTCTTT.

The table lists this clonotype with a few counts. The genes are TRBV12-3 or TRBV12-4 and TRBJ2-1; TRBD1 might be the D (5 bases). The V and J ends lost 2 bases and 6 bases respectively, with 8 bases between them. The CDR3 runs to 13 residues. The CDR3 DNA sequence: TGTGCCAGCAGTTTACTCAGGGTCAATGAGCAGTTCTTC. Translation: CASSLLRVNEQFF.

The chain links TRBV6-6 to TRBJ1-1; D gene uncertain. This CDR3 is 13 amino acids long. Per the germline V gene, CDR1 is MNHNY and CDR2 is SVGAGI (reference sequence). Deletions cut 10 bases from V and 4 bases from J, with 16 bases between. CDR3 bases: TGTGCCACTACACGGGCTGGGGTCACTGAAGCTTTCTTT. Its protein product is CATTRAGVTEAFF.

This clonotype was recorded at least ten times. The genes are TRBV12-3 or TRBV12-4 and TRBJ2-2; 8 positions agree with TRBD2. With 5 bases clipped from V and 7 bases from J, the junction kept 9 bases outside the gene matches. The CDR3 contains 15 residues. The CDR3 nucleotides are TGTGCCAGCAGTCCTACGGGAGGGCCAAACGGGGAGCTGTTTTTT. Translation gives CASSPTGGPNGELFF.

The rearrangement links TRBV6-2 or TRBV6-3 to TRBJ2-1, with 7 bases lining up with TRBD2. With V trimmed by 2 bases and J by 6 bases, 19 bases remained unmatched. Looked up from germline, CDR1 is MNHEY and CDR2 is SVGEGT. The CDR3 runs 19 residues. The CDR3 bases are TGTGCCAGCAGTTACCCTCGGGGGGTTCACCAACTGGGCAGCAATGAGCAGTTCTTC. Its translation: CASSYPRGVHQLGSNEQFF.

This chain joins TRBV11-2 and TRBJ2-5; tentatively, D is TRBD2 (5 bases). Germline V gives CDR1 SGHAT, CDR2 FQNNGV. V dropped 1 base and J dropped 1 base, with 10 bases sitting between them. CDR3 length: 15 residues. CDR3 residues: CASSLASGIQETQYF. The CDR3, as DNA: TGTGCCAGCAGCTTAGCCTCCGGGATCCAAGAGACCCAGTACTTC.

This clonotype was counted at least ten times. The chain has TRBV6-2 or TRBV6-3 and TRBJ1-1, with TRBD1 matching over 8 bases. The V gene end was trimmed by 8 bases and the J gene end by 5 bases; junction bases not matched to a gene: 7. The germline CDR1 and CDR2 sequences are MNHEY and SVGEGT. This CDR3 has 13 residues. CDR3 residues: CASGQGAPTEAFF. In DNA, the CDR3 is TGTGCCAGCGGGCAGGGGGCGCCTACTGAAGCTTTCTTT.

The V gene is TRBV14, the J gene TRBJ2-7; D gene ambiguous. The germline V gene encodes CDR1 SGHDN and CDR2 FVKESK. The CDR3 is 16 amino acids. Trimming removed 1 base at V and 3 bases at J, with 16 bases between. CDR3 in amino acids: CASSQASSGLYYEQYF. The CDR3 DNA reads as TGTGCCAGCAGCCAAGCGTCGTCGGGCCTTTACTACGAGCAGTACTTC.

The genes are TRBV18 and TRBJ2-5; 8 bases map to TRBD1. Per the germline V gene, CDR1 is KGHSH and CDR2 is LQKENI. V lost 3 bases and J lost 4; bases outside the gene matches: 7. The CDR3 length is 15 residues. DNA for the CDR3: TGTGCCAGCTCACCTAGACAGGGGACGGGAGAGACCCAGTACTTC. Translation: CASSPRQGTGETQYF.

This clonotype has ten or more counts. The CDR3 loop reads CASSEAKTGSSYVWGKNIQYF. The CDR3, as DNA: TGTGCCAGCAGTGAAGCCAAGACAGGGTCTTCGTACGTGTGGGGCAAAAACATTCAGTACTTC. The V gene is TRBV6-1, the J gene TRBJ2-4, with TRBD1 matching over 7 bases. The CDR3 runs to 21 residues. Looked up from germline, CDR1 is MNHNS and CDR2 is SASEGT. The V segment lost 0 bases and the J segment 3 bases; nucleotides outside the gene matches: 20.

This clonotype was seen a few times. V gene TRBV27 combines with J gene TRBJ2-3; D remains unclear. The CDR3 is 14 amino acids. Trimming shortened V by 3 bases and J by 2 bases, and 9 bases separated the two germline ends. Germline loops: CDR1 MNHEY, CDR2 SMNVEV (reference sequence). The CDR3: CASSFNIHTDTQYF. CDR3 nucleotides: TGTGCCAGCAGTTTTAACATTCACACAGATACGCAGTATTTT.

This clonotype was counted only a few times. The J gene is TRBJ2-1, the V gene TRBV11-2, with 11 nucleotides matching TRBD2. This CDR3 is 18 amino acids long. V shed 0 bases and J 3 bases; nucleotides not matched to a gene: 7. CDR1 and CDR2 (germline): SGHAT, FQNNGV. CDR3 DNA: TGTGCCAGCAGCTTAGATTGGACTAGCGGGCTATACTACAATGAGCAGTTCTTC. Its protein product is CASSLDWTSGLYYNEQFF.

This clonotype was counted between two and nine times. This chain's CDR3 is CASSQGLPIAKNIQYF. Here the CDR3 DNA reads TGTGCCAGCAGCCAGGGTCTACCGATAGCCAAAAACATTCAGTACTTC. The chain joins TRBV28 to TRBJ2-4; D is perhaps TRBD1 (5 bases). Germline V lookup: CDR1 MDHEN, CDR2 SYDVKM. Trimming pared 6 bases from V and 0 bases from J, leaving 15 bases between. There are 16 residues in the CDR3. The full variable domain, its missing parts supplied by reference TRBV28 and TRBJ2-4, is DVKVTQSSRYLVKRTGEKVFLECVQDMDHENMFWYRQDPGLGLRLIYFSYDVKMKEKGDIPEGYSVSREKKERFSLILESASTNQTSMYLCASSQGLPIAKNIQYFGAGTRLSVL.

CDR3 in amino acids: CASSFPRTGAVDTQYF. DNA for the CDR3: TGTGCCAGCAGCTTTCCCAGGACAGGGGCGGTAGATACGCAGTATTTT. This rearrangement joins TRBV11-2 to TRBJ2-3, with 9 positions matching TRBD1. Germline loops: CDR1 SGHAT, CDR2 FQNNGV. V dropped 3 bases and J dropped 5; count of bases not matched to a gene: 9. The CDR3 spans 16 residues.

In this sample, this clonotype turned up a few times. The chain combines TRBV6-2 or TRBV6-3 with TRBJ2-7; TRBD1 matches 9 bases. The ends lost 10 bases at V and 2 bases at J; junction bases unmatched: 6. CDR1 and CDR2 from the germline V gene are MNHEY and SVGEGT. The length of the CDR3 is 13 residues. In DNA, the CDR3 is TGTGCCATTAGGACAGGGGCGCCCTACGAGCAGTACTTC. Translated: CAIRTGAPYEQYF.

The sample holds one count of this clonotype. The chain carries TRBV4-3 and TRBJ1-6; D perhaps matches TRBD1 (5 bases). The CDR3 is made up of 18 amino acids. Trimming shortened V by 0 bases and J by 0 bases, and 12 bases separated the two germline ends. CDR1 and CDR2 from the germline V gene are LGHNA and YSLEER. The CDR3 bases are TGCGCCAGCAGCCAAGAAGGGGCTCCGAGCTCCTATAATTCACCCCTCCACTTT. Its protein is CASSQEGAPSSYNSPLHF.

This clonotype occurred a few times. The chain has TRBV6-1 and TRBJ2-7; no clear D. Trimming removed 2 bases at V and 6 bases at J, with 14 bases between. Germline CDR1 is MNHNS and CDR2 is SASEGT. The CDR3 extends over 14 amino acids. This CDR3 reads CASSEFARASEQYF. As DNA, the CDR3 is TGTGCCAGCAGTGAATTCGCTAGAGCGAGCGAGCAGTACTTC.

The chain carries TRBV7-2 and TRBJ2-3; either TRBD1 or TRBD2 may supply D (5 bases each). CDR3 size: 13 residues. V shed 1 base and J shed 4 bases, with 6 bases lying between them. CDR1 is SGHTA, CDR2 FQGNSA, per germline. The CDR3 here is CASSLGGADTQYF. CDR3 coding DNA: TGTGCCAGCAGCTTAGGAGGGGCAGATACGCAGTATTTT.